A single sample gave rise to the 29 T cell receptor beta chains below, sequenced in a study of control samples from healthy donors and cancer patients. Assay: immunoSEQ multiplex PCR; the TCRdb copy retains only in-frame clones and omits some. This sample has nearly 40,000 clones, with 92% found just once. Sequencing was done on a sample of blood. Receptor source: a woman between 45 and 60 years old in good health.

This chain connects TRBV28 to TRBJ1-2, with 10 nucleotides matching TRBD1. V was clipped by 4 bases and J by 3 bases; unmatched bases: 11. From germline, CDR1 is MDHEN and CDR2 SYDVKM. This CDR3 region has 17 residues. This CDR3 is CASSSHAGTGEDYGYTF. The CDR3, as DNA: TGTGCCAGCAGTTCTCACGCCGGGACAGGGGAAGACTATGGCTACACCTTC.

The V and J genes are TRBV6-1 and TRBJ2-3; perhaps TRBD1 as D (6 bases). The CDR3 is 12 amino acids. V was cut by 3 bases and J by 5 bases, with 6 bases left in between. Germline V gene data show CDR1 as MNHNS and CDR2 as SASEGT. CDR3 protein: CASSETGDTQYF. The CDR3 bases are TGTGCCAGCAGTGAGACAGGAGATACGCAGTATTTT.

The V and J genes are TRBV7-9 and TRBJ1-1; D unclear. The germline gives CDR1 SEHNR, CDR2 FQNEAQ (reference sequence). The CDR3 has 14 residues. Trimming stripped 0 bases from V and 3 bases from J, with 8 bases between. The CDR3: CASSLAVIHTEAFF. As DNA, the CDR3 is TGTGCCAGCAGCTTAGCGGTGATACACACTGAAGCTTTCTTT.

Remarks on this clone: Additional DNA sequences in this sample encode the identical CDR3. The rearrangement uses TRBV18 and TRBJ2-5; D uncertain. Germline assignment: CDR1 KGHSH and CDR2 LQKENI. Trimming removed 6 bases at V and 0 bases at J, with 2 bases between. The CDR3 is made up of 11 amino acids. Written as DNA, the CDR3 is TGTGCCAGCTCTCACCAAGAGACCCAGTACTTC. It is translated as CASSHQETQYF.

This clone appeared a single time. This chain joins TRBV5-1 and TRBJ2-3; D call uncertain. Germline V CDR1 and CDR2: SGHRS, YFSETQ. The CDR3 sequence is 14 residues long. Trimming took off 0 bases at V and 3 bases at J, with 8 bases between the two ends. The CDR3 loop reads CASSLAGATDTQYF. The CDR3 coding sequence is TGCGCCAGCAGCTTGGCCGGTGCGACAGATACGCAGTATTTT. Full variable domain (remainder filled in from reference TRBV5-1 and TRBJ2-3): KAGVTQTPRYLIKTRGQQVTLSCSPISGHRSVSWYQQTPGQGLQFLFEYFSETQRNKGNFPGRFSGRQFSNSRSEMNVSTLELGDSALYLCASSLAGATDTQYFGPGTRLTVL.

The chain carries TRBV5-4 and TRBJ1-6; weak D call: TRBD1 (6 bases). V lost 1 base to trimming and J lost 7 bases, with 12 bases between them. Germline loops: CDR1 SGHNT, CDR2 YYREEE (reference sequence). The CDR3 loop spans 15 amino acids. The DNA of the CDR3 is TGTGCCAGCAGCTTGTTCGGCGGACAGAATTCACCCCTCCACTTT. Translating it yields CASSLFGGQNSPLHF.

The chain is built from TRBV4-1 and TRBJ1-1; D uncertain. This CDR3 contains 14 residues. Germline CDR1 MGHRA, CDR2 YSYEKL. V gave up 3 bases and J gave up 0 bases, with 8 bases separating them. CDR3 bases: TGCGCCAGCAGCCAGACGTATCTGAACACTGAAGCTTTCTTT. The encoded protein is CASSQTYLNTEAFF.

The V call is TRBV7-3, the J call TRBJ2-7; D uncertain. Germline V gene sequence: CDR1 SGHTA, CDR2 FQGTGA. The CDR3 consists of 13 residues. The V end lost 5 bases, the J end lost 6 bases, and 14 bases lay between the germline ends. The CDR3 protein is CASSVRHESEQYF. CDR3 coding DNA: TGTGCCAGCAGCGTTCGACACGAGAGCGAGCAGTACTTC.

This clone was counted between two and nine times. The CDR3 sequence is CASSPTTGTYTF. In DNA, the CDR3 is TGTGCCAGCTCACCTACGACAGGGACCTACACCTTC. This chain joins TRBV18 and TRBJ1-2, with 7 bases aligning to TRBD1. Germline V lookup: CDR1 KGHSH, CDR2 LQKENI. The CDR3 runs to 12 residues. The V gene end was trimmed by 3 bases and the J gene end by 10 bases; junction bases not matched to a gene: 5.

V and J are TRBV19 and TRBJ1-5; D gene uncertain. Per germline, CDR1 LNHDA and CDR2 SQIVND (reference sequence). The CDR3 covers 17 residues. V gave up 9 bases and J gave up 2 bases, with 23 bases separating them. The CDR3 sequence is CASRPFSEGIGNQPQHF. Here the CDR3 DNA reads TGTGCCAGCAGACCCTTTAGTGAGGGAATAGGCAATCAGCCCCAGCATTTT.

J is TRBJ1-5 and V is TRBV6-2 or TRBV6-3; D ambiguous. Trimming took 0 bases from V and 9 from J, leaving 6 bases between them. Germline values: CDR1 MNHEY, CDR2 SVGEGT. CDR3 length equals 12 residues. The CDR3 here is CASSYSQRPQHF. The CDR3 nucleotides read TGTGCCAGCAGTTACTCTCAGCGGCCCCAGCATTTT.

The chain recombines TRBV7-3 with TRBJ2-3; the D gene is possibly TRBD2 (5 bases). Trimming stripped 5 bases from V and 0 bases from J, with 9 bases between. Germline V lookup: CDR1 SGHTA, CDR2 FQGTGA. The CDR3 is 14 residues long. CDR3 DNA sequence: TGTGCCAGCAGCCGCGGACTTAGCACAGATACGCAGTATTTT. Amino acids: CASSRGLSTDTQYF.

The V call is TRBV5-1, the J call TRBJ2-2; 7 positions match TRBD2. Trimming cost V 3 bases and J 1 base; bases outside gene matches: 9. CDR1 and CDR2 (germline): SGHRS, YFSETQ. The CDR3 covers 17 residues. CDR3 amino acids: CASSSHVTGGNTGELFF. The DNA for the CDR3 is TGCGCCAGCAGCTCCCACGTAACGGGGGGGAACACCGGGGAGCTGTTTTTT.

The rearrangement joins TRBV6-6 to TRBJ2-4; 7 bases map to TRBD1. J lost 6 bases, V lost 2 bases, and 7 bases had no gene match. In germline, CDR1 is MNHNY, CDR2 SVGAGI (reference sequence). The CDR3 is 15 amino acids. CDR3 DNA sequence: TGTGCCAGCAGTTACGTCGGACAGGACGCAAACATTCAGTACTTC. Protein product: CASSYVGQDANIQYF.

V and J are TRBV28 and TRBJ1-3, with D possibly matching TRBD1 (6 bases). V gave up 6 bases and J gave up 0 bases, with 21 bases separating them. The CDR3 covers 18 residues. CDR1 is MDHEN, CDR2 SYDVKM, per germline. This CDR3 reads CASSLHPKGQNSGNTIYF. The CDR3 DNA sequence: TGTGCCAGCAGCCTCCACCCTAAAGGACAGAACTCTGGAAACACCATATATTTT.

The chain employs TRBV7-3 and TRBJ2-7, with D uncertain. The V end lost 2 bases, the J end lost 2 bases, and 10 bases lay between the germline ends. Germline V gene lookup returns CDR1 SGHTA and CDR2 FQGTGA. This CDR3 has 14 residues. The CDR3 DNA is TGTGCCAGCAGCTTAGGCGCCCGTCCCTACGAGCAGTACTTC. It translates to CASSLGARPYEQYF.

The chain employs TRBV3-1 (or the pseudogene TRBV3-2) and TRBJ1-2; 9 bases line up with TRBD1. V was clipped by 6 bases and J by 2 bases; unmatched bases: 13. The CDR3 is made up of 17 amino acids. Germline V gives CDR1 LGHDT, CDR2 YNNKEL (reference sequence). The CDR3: CASRQGQGATANYGYTF. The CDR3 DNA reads TGTGCCAGCAGACAGGGACAGGGCGCGACAGCCAACTATGGCTACACCTTC.

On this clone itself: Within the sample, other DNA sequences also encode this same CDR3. Here the CDR3 DNA reads TGTGCCAGCAGTGTACAGGGAAACACTGAAGCTTTCTTT. It codes for CASSVQGNTEAFF. The rearrangement uses TRBV12-3 or TRBV12-4 and TRBJ1-1, with D possibly being TRBD1 (6 bases). Trimming cost V 5 bases and J 2 bases, with 9 bases left between them. The CDR3 contains 13 residues.

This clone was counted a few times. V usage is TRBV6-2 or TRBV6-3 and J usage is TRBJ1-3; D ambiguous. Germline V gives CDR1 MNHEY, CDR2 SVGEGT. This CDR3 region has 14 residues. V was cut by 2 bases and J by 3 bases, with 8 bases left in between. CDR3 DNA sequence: TGTGCCAGCAGTTACGGCCTAGTTGGAAACACCATATATTTT. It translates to CASSYGLVGNTIYF.

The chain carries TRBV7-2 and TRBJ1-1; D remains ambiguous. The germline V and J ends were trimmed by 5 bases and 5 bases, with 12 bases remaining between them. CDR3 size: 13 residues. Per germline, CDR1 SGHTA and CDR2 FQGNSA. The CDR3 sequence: CASSLRTRTEAFF. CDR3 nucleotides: TGTGCCAGCAGCCTACGCACCCGGACTGAAGCTTTCTTT.

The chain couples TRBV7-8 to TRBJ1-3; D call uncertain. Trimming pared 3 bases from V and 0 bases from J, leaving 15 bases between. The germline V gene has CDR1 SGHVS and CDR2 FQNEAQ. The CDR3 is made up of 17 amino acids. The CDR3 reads CASSFSSWASSGNTIYF. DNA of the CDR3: TGTGCCAGCAGCTTCTCGTCCTGGGCGAGCTCTGGAAACACCATATATTTT.

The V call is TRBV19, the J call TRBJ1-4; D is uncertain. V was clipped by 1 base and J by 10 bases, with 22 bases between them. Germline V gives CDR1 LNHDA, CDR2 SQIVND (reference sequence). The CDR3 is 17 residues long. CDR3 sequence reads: CASSIVQVDSRRGKLFF. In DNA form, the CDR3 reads TGTGCCAGTAGTATAGTTCAAGTGGACTCCCGACGGGGAAAACTGTTTTTT.

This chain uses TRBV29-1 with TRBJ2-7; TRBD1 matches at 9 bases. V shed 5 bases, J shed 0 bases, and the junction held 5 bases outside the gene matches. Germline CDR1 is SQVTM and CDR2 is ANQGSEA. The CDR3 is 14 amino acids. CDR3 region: CSVLRDRASYEQYF. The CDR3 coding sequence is TGCAGCGTTCTCCGGGACAGGGCCTCCTACGAGCAGTACTTC.

The CDR3 region has the DNA TGTGCCAGCAGCTGGGGTCCCCCTAGCAATCAGCCCCAGCATTTT. Translation gives CASSWGPPSNQPQHF. V usage is TRBV27 and J usage is TRBJ1-5; D unclear. The germline V gene has CDR1 MNHEY and CDR2 SMNVEV (reference sequence). The V and J ends lost 6 bases and 0 bases respectively, with 12 bases between them. The CDR3 is 15 residues long.

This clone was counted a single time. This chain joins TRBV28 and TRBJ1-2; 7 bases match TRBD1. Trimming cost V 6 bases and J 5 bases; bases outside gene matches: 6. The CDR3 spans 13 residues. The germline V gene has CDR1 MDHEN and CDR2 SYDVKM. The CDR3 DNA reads TGTGCCAGCAGCTCGGGACAGAGATATGGCTACACCTTC. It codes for CASSSGQRYGYTF.

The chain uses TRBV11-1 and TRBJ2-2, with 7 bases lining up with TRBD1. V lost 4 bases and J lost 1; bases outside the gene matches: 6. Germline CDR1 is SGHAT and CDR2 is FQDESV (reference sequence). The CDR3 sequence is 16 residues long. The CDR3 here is CASSSSRQGNTGELFF. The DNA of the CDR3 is TGTGCCAGCAGCTCTAGTCGACAGGGGAACACCGGGGAGCTGTTTTTT. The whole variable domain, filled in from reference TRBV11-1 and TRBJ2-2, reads EAEVAQSPRYKITEKSQAVAFWCDPISGHATLYWYRQILGQGPELLVQFQDESVVDDSQLPKDRFSAERLKGVDSTLKIQPAELGDSAMYLCASSSSRQGNTGELFFGEGSRLTVL.

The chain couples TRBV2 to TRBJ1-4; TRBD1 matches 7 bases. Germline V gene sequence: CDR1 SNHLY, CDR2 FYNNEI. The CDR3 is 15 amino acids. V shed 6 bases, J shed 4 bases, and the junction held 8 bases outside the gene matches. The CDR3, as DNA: TGTGCCAGCAGGGATCCCGGGACAGTTAATGAAAAACTGTTTTTT. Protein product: CASRDPGTVNEKLFF.

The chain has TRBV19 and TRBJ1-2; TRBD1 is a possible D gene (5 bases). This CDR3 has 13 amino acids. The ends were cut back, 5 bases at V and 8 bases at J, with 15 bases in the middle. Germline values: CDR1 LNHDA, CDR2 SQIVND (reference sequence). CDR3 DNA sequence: TGTGCCAGTAGTCCTAATGGGGGTATCGGCTACACCTTC. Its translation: CASSPNGGIGYTF.

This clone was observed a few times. CDR3 in amino acids: CASSLVSGGEQPQHF. Written as DNA, the CDR3 is TGTGCCAGCAGCTTAGTTTCAGGGGGGGAACAGCCCCAGCATTTT. This rearrangement joins TRBV7-2 to TRBJ1-5; TRBD1 matches at 7 bases. CDR1 and CDR2 (germline): SGHTA, FQGNSA. CDR3 length: 15 residues. The V and J ends lost 1 base and 7 bases, in that order; junction bases with no gene match: 7.